This TCR beta chain originates from a study of regulatory T cells in long-lasting Graves disease. This CDR3 comprises 15 residues. Germline CDR1 reads KGHSH; CDR2 reads LQKENI. With 3 bases clipped from V and 5 bases from J, the junction kept 6 bases outside the gene matches. Turning to this clonotype: As yet, its antigen is unknown.

Findings of the study overall: Persistent Graves' disease cases displayed lower TCR diversity than newly diagnosed ones.

Building of the TCR beta libraries involved iRepertoire HTBI primers and Arm-PCR of CDR3 regions. Authors' analysis steps: Identification across samples found approximately 67 TRBV and 12 to 15 TRBJ segments. TCRdb ran MiXCR on the multiplex PCR reads and lists one entry per CDR3 protein. The V and J calls here are based on TCRdb, not the publication. The table shows 530,000 or so distinct CDR3 sequences, with roughly 13% occurring only once. Time point denoted: newly diagnosed GD, antithyroid drugs for less than 3 months. The TCR library was prepared using RNA isolated from PBMCs. This same sample was also part of a study on T cells in Graves' hyperthyroidism and ophthalmopathy. That work adds: A set of HTBI primers served as the primers for a first-round RT-PCR of the TCR CDR3.

The sample was peripheral blood mononuclear cells (PBMCs), taken at new diagnosis, from a patient treated with antithyroid drugs. The chain recombines TRBV18 with TRBJ2-1, with 8 bases matching TRBD2. This sequence was found in a man under 40 with Graves disease. CDR3 sequence: CASSPTSVRDNEQFF. In nucleotides, the CDR3 is TGTGCCAGCTCACCGACTAGCGTCAGAGACAATGAGCAGTTCTTC.